The source of this T cell receptor (beta chain) is a study of cytomegalovirus exposure and HLA in healthy donors. Points from the study as a whole: With later analysis, a missense DCLRE1C variant became linked to TCR beta V- and J-gene trimming. Later on, an analysis found that several of the most significant clusters appeared to be linked to common viral pathogens, which included parvovirus B19.

The PCR was carried out with 60 Vbeta primers and 13 Jbeta primers. Generated by immunoSEQ multiplex PCR, the TCRdb table keeps only in-frame clones and is missing some. The table records approximately 240,000 clones, approximately 90% of them present only once. This CDR3 comprises 15 residues. Germline CDR1 and CDR2: SGDLS and YYNGEE. The V gene lost 3 bases and the J gene lost 4 bases, with 14 bases spanning the gap. In the case of this clone: Its antigen is unknown.

This receptor was identified in a woman younger than 30 in good health and CMV-seronegative. Sequenced material: PBMCs. The chain carries TRBV9 and TRBJ2-1, with D perhaps matching TRBD2 (5 bases). The CDR3 coding sequence is TGTGCCAGCAGCGCTAAACTAGATAAATACAATGAGCAGTTCTTC. As protein: CASSAKLDKYNEQFF.